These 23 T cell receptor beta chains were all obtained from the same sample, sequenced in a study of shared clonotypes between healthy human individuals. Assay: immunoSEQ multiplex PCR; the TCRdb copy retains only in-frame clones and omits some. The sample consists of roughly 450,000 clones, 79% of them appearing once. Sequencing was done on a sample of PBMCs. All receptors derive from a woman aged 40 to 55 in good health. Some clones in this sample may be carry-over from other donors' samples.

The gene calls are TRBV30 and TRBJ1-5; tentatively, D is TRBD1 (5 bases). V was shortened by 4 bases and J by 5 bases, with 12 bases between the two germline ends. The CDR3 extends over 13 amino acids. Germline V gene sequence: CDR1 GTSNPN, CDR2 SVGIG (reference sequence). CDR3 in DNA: TGTGCCTGGACGGCAGGGATCCATCAGCCCCAGCATTTT. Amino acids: CAWTAGIHQPQHF.

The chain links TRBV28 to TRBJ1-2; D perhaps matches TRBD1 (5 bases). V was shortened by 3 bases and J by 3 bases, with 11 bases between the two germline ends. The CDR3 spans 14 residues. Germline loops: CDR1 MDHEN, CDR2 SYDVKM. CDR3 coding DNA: TGTGCCAGCAGTTTGCCCGGGACGTACTATGGCTACACCTTC. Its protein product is CASSLPGTYYGYTF.

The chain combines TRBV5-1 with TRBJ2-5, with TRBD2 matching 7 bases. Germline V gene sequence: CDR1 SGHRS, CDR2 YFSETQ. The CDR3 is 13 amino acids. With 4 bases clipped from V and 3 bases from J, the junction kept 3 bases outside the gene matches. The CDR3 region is CASSPGTKETQYF. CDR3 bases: TGCGCCAGCAGCCCCGGGACTAAAGAGACCCAGTACTTC.

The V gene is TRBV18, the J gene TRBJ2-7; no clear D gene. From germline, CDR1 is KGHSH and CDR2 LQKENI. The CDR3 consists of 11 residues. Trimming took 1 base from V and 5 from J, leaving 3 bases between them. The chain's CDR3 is CASSPLDEQYF. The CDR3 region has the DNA TGTGCCAGCTCACCACTAGACGAGCAGTACTTC. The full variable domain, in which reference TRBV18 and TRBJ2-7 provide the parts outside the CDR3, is NAGVMQNPRHLVRRRGQEARLRCSPMKGHSHVYWYRQLPEEGLKFMVYLQKENIIDESGMPKERFSAEFPKEGPSILRIQQVVRGDSAAYFCASSPLDEQYFGPGTRLTVT.

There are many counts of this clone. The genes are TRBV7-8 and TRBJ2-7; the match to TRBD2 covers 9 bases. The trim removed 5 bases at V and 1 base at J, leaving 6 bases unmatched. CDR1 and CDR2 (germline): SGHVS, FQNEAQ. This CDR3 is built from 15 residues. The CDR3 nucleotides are TGTGCCAGCAGCCCGCGGGAGGGTGAGTCCTACGAGCAGTACTTC. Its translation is CASSPREGESYEQYF.

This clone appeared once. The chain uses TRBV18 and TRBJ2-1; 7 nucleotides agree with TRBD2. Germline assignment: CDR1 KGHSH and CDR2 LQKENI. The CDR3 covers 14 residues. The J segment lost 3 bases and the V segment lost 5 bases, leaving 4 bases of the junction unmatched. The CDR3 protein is CASSGLVVYNEQFF. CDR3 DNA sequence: TGTGCCAGCTCAGGACTAGTGGTCTACAATGAGCAGTTCTTC.

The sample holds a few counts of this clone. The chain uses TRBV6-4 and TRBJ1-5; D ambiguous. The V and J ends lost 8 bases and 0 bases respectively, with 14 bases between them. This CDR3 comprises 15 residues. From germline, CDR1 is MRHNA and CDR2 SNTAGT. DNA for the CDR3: TGTGCCAGCCCGACCCAAGGTAATAGCAATCAGCCCCAGCATTTT. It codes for CASPTQGNSNQPQHF.

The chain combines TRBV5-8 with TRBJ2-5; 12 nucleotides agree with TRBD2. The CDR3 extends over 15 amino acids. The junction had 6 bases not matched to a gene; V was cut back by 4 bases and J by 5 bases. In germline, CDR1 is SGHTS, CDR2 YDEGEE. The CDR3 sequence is CASSRLAGVGETQYF. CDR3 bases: TGTGCCAGCAGCCGACTAGCGGGAGTGGGGGAGACCCAGTACTTC.

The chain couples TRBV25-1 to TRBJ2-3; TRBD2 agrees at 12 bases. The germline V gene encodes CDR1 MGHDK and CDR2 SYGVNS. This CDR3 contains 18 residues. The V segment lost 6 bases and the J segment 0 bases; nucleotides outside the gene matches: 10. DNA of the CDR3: TGTGCCAGCAGCAGACTACTGGGACTAGCGGGTAGCACAGATACGCAGTATTTT. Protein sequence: CASSRLLGLAGSTDTQYF.

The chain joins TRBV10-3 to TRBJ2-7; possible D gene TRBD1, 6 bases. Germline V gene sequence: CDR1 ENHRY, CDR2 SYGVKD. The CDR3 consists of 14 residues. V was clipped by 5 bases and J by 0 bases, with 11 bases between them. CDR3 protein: CAISSRQDSYEQYF. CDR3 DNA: TGTGCCATCAGTTCCAGACAGGACTCCTACGAGCAGTACTTC.

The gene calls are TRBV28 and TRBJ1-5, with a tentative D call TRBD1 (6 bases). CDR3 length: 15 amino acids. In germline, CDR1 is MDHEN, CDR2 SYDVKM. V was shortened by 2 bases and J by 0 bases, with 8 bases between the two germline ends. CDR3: CASSLPGHSNQPQHF. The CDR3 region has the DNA TGTGCCAGCAGTTTACCGGGACATAGCAATCAGCCCCAGCATTTT.

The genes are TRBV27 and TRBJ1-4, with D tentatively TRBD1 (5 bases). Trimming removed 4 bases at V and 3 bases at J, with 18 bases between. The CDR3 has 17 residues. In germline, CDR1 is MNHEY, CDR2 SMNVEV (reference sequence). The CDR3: CASSSPRGGRANEKLFF. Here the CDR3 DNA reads TGTGCCAGCAGTTCCCCCCGGGGGGGACGGGCTAATGAAAAACTGTTTTTT.

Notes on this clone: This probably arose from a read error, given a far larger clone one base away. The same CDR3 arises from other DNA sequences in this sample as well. Here the CDR3 DNA reads TGTGCCAGCAGCGCGACAGGCTCTGGAAACACCATATATTTT. Its protein is CASSATGSGNTIYF. The V gene is TRBV9, the J gene TRBJ1-3, with D possibly TRBD1 on 6 matching bases. CDR3 length: 14 amino acids. V lost 3 bases and J 0 bases, leaving 7 bases between the germline ends. Germline-derived CDR1 and CDR2 are SGDLS and YYNGEE.

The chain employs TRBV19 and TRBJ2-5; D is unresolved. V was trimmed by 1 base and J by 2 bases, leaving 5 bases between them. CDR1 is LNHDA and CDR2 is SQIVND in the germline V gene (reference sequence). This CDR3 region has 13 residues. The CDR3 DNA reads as TGTGCCAGTAGTATAGCCATTCAAGAGACCCAGTACTTC. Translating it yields CASSIAIQETQYF.

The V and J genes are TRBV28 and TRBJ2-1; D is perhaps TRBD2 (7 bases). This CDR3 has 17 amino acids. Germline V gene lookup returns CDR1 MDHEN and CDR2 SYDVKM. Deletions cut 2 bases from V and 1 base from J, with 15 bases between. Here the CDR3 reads CASSLPFGGQSYNEQFF. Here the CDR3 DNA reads TGTGCCAGCAGTTTACCCTTCGGGGGGCAATCCTACAATGAGCAGTTCTTC. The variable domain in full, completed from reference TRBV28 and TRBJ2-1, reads DVKVTQSSRYLVKRTGEKVFLECVQDMDHENMFWYRQDPGLGLRLIYFSYDVKMKEKGDIPEGYSVSREKKERFSLILESASTNQTSMYLCASSLPFGGQSYNEQFFGPGTRLTVL.

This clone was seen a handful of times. DNA for the CDR3: TGTGCCAGCAGCGCCATATTGAACACTGAAGCTTTCTTT. As protein: CASSAILNTEAFF. This rearrangement joins TRBV5-6 to TRBJ1-1; D gene uncertain. There are 13 residues in the CDR3. Germline CDR1 SGHDT, CDR2 YYEEEE. Trimming took off 4 bases at V and 0 bases at J, with 7 bases between the two ends.

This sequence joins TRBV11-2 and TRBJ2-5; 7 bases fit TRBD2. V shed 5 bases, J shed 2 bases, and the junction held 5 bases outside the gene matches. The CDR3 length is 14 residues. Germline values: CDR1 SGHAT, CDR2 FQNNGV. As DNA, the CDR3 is TGTGCCAGCAGCATCGGGACTAATCAAGAGACCCAGTACTTC. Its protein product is CASSIGTNQETQYF. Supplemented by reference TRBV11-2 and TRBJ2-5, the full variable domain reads EAGVAQSPRYKIIEKRQSVAFWCNPISGHATLYWYQQILGQGPKLLIQFQNNGVVDDSQLPKDRFSAERLKGVDSTLKIQPAKLEDSAVYLCASSIGTNQETQYFGPGTRLLVL.

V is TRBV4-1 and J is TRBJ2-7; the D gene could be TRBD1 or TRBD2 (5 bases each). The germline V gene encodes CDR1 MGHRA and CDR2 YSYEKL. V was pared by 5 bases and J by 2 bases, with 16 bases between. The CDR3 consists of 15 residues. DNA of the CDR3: TGCGCCAGCAGCATCCGGGACCAAGCACCCTACGAGCAGTACTTC. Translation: CASSIRDQAPYEQYF.

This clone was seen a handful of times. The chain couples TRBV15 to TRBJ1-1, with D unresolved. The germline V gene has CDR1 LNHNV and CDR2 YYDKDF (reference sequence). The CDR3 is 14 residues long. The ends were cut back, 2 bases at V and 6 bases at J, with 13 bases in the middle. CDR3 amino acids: CATSRQRIAAEAFF. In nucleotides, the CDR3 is TGTGCCACCAGCAGACAGCGGATTGCGGCTGAAGCTTTCTTT.

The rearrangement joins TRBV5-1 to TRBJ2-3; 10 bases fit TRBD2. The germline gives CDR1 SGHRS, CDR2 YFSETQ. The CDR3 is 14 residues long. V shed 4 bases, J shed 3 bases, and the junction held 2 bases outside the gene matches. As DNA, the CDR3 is TGCGCCAGCAGCCCGACTAGCGGGACAGATACGCAGTATTTT. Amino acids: CASSPTSGTDTQYF. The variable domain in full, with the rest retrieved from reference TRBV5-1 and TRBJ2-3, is KAGVTQTPRYLIKTRGQQVTLSCSPISGHRSVSWYQQTPGQGLQFLFEYFSETQRNKGNFPGRFSGRQFSNSRSEMNVSTLELGDSALYLCASSPTSGTDTQYFGPGTRLTVL.

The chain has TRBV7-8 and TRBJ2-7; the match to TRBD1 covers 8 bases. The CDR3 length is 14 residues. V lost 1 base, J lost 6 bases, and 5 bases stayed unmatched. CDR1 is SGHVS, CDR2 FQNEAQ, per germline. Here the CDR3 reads CASSLVGGQVEQYF. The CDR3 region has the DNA TGTGCCAGCAGCTTAGTGGGGGGACAGGTCGAGCAGTACTTC.

CDR3 DNA: TGTGCCAGCAGTTACCTGAGCGGGAGATTCGAGCAGTACTTC. This codes for CASSYLSGRFEQYF. The rearrangement uses TRBV6-5 and TRBJ2-7; 8 positions agree with TRBD2. The CDR3 has 14 residues. Germline CDR1 MNHEY, CDR2 SVGAGI. Trimming at V came to 2 bases and at J to 6 bases, leaving 6 bases not matched to a gene.

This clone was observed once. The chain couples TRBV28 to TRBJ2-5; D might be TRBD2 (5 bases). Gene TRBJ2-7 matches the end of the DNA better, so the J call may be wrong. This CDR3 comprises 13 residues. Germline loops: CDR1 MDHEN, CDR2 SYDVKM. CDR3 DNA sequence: TGTGCCAGCGGGATCGGGGTGGCCTACGAGCAGTACTTC. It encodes CASGIGVAYEQYF.